This T cell receptor (beta chain) was recorded in a study of blood T cell repertoires in COVID-19. Turning to the study itself: Spain, Italy and the United States supplied samples that represented acute and convalescent COVID-19. PBMCs, B-cell-depleted T cells, or T cells were the source of the cDNA or gDNA that made up the material.

As handled by the study authors: The assay estimated nucleated cells by amplifying reference gene primers. Method: immunoSEQ multiplex PCR; TCRdb's copy keeps in-frame clones and lacks some. V, J and clone size derive from that table, while D and trimming were established from the DNA sequence. The repertoire holds roughly 280,000 clones, with about 86% as singletons. The J segment lost 1 base and the V segment lost 3 bases, leaving 14 bases of the junction unmatched. Germline V gene lookup returns CDR1 DFQATT and CDR2 SNEGSKA (reference sequence). The CDR3 contains 19 residues. Input material: peripheral blood. The rearrangement uses TRBV20-1 and TRBJ2-5; TRBD2 agrees at 13 bases. The clonotype was recovered from a man aged 18 to 29 with active or convalescent COVID-19. CDR3 sequence: CSASVPPGTSGTSQETQYF. DNA for the CDR3: TGCAGTGCTAGTGTACCACCCGGGACTAGCGGGACCAGCCAAGAGACCCAGTACTTC.